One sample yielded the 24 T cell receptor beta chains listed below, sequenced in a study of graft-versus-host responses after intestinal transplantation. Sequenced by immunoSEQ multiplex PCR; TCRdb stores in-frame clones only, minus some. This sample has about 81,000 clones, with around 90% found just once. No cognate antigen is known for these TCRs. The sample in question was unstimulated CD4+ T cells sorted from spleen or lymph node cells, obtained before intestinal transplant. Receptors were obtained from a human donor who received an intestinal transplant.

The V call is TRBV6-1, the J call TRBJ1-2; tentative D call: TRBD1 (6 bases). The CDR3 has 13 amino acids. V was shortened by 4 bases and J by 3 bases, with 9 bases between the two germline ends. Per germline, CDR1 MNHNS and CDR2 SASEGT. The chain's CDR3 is CASSGAGDYGYTF. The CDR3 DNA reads TGTGCCAGCAGTGGGGCAGGGGACTATGGCTACACCTTC.

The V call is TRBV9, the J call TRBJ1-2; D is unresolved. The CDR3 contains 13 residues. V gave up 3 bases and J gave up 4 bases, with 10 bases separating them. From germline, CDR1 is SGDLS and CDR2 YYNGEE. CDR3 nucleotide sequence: TGTGCCAGCAGCGAAACCGGACTCTATGGCTACACCTTC. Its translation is CASSETGLYGYTF.

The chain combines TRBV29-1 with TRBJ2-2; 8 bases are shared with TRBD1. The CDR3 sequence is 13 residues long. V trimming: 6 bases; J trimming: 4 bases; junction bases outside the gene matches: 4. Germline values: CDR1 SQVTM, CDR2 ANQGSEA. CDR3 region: CSVDRDVTGELFF. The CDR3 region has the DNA TGCAGCGTGGACAGGGACGTCACCGGGGAGCTGTTTTTT.

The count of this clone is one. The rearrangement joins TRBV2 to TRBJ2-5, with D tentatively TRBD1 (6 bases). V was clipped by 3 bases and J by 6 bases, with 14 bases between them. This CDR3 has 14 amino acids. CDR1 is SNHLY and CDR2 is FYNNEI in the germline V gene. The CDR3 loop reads CASSERLQGKTQYF. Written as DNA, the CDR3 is TGTGCCAGCAGTGAGAGGCTCCAGGGGAAGACCCAGTACTTC.

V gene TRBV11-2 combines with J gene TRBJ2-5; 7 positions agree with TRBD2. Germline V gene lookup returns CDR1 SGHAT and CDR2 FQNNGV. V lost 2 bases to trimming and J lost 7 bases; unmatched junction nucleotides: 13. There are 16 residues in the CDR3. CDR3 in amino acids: CASSLSLSGPAATQYF. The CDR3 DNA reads TGTGCCAGCAGCTTATCCCTTAGCGGGCCCGCAGCGACCCAGTACTTC. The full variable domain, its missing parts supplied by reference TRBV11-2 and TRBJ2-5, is EAGVAQSPRYKIIEKRQSVAFWCNPISGHATLYWYQQILGQGPKLLIQFQNNGVVDDSQLPKDRFSAERLKGVDSTLKIQPAKLEDSAVYLCASSLSLSGPAATQYFGPGTRLLVL.

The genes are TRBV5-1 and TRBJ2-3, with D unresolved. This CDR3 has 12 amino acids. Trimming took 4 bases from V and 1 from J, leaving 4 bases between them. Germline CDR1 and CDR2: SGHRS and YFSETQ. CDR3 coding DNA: TGCGCCAGCAGCCCCGGCACAGATACGCAGTATTTT. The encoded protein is CASSPGTDTQYF.

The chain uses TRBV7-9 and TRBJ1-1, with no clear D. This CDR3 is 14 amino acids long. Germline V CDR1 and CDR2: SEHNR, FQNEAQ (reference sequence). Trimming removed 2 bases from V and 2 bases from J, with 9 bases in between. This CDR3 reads CASSLTEGNTEAFF. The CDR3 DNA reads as TGTGCCAGCAGCTTAACTGAGGGAAACACTGAAGCTTTCTTT.

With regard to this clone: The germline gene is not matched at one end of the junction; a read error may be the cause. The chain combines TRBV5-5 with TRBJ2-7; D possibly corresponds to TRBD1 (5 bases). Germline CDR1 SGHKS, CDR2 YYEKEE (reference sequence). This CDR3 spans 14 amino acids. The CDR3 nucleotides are TGTGCCAGCAGCTTGGCCGGACAACGACGGTTATCCCGCTTC. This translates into CASSLAGQRRLSRF.

The CDR3 region has the DNA TGTGCCAGCAGTTTATCTTTAGCGGGGGGGTCTGATGAGCAGTTCTTC. It specifies CASSLSLAGGSDEQFF. The chain links TRBV28 to TRBJ2-1, with TRBD2 identical over 11 bases. The CDR3 totals 16 residues. In germline, CDR1 is MDHEN, CDR2 SYDVKM. Germline trimming cut 1 base from V and 8 bases from J; bases unmatched to any gene: 7.

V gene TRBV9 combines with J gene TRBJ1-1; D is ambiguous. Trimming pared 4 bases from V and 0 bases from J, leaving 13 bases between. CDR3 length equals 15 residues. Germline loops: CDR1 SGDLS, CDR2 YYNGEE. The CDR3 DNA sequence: TGTGCCAGCAGCCCCCGGACGGGGATGAACACTGAAGCTTTCTTT. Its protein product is CASSPRTGMNTEAFF.

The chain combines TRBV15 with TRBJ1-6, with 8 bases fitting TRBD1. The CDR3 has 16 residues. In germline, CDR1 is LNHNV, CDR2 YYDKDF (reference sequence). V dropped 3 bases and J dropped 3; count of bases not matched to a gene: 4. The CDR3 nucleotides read TGTGCCACCAGCAGCCGACAGGGGTTCTATAATTCACCCCTCCACTTT. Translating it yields CATSSRQGFYNSPLHF.

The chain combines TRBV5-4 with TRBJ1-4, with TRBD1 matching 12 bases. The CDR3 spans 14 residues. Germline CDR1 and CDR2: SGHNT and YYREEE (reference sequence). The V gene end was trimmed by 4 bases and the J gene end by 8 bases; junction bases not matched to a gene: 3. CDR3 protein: CASSIGTGGEKLFF. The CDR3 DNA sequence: TGTGCCAGCAGCATCGGGACAGGGGGCGAAAAACTGTTTTTT.

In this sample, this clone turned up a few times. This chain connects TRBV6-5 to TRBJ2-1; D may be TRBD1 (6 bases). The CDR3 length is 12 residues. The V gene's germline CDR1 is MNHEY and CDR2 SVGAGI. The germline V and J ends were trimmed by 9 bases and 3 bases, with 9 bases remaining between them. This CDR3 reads CASGTLYNEQFF. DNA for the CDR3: TGTGCCAGTGGGACACTCTACAATGAGCAGTTCTTC.

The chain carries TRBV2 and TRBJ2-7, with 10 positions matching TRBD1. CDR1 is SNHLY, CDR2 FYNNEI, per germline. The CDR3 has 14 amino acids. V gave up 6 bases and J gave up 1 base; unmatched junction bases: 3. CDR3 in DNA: TGTGCCAGCAGCCGGGACAGGGGATCCTACGAGCAGTACTTC. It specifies CASSRDRGSYEQYF.

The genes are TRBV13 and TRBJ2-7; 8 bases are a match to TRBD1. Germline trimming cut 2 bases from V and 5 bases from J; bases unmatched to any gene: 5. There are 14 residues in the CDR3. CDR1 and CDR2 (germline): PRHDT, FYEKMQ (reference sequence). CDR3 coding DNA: TGTGCCAGCAGCTTACAGGGGGCGCGGAACGAGCAGTACTTC. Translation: CASSLQGARNEQYF.

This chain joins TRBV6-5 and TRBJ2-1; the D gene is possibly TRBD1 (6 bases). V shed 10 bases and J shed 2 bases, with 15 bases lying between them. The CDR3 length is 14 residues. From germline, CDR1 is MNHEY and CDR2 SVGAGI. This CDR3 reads CAIMRAGAYNEQFF. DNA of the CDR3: TGTGCCATCATGAGGGCAGGGGCCTACAATGAGCAGTTCTTC.

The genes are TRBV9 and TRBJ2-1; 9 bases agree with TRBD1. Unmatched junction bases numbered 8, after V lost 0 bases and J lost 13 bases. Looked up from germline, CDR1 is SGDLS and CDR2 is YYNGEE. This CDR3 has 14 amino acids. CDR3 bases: TGTGCCAGCAGCGTAGACGGGACAGGGAGTTCCCAGTTCTTC. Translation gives CASSVDGTGSSQFF.

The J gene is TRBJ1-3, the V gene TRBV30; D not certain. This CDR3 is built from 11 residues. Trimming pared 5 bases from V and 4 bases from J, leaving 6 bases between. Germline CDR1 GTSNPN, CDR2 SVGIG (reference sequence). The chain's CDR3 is CAWGPGNTIYF. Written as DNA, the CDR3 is TGTGCCTGGGGCCCAGGAAACACCATATATTTT.

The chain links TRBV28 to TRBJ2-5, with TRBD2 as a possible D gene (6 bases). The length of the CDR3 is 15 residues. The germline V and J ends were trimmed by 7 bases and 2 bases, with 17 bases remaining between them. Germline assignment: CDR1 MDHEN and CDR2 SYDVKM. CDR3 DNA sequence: TGTGCCAGCATCGCGGGGCGTGGGGTGCAAGAGACCCAGTACTTC. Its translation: CASIAGRGVQETQYF.

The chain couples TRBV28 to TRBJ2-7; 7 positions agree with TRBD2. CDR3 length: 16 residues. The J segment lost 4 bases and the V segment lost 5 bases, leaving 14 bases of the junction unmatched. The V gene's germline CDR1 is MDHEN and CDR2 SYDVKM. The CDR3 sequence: CASSTTFGAGDYEQYF. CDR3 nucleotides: TGTGCCAGCAGTACAACCTTCGGCGCGGGGGATTACGAGCAGTACTTC.

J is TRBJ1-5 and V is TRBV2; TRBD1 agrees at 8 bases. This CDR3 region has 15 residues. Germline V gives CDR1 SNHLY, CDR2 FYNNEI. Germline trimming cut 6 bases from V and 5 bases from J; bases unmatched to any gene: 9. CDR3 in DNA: TGTGCCAGCAGACCTAGGACAGGGACGGATCAGCCCCAGCATTTT. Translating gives CASRPRTGTDQPQHF.

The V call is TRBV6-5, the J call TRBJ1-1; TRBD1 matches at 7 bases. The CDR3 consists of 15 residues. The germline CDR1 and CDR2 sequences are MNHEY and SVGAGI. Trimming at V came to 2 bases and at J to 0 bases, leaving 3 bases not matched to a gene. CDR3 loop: CASSYGGGMNTEAFF. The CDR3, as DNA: TGTGCCAGCAGTTACGGAGGGGGCATGAACACTGAAGCTTTCTTT.

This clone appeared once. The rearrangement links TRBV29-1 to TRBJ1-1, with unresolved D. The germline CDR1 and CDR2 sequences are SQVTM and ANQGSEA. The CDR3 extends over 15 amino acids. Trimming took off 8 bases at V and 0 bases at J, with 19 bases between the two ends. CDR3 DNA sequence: TGCAGCACTGCCTCACCTCGCGGGATGAACACTGAAGCTTTCTTT. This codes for CSTASPRGMNTEAFF.

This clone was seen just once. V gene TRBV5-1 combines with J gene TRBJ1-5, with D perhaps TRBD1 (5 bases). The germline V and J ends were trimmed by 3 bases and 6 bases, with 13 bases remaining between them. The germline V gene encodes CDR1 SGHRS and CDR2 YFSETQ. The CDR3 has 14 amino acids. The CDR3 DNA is TGCGCCAGCAGCTCGAATCAGGGAGGTCAGCCCCAGCATTTT. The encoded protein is CASSSNQGGQPQHF.